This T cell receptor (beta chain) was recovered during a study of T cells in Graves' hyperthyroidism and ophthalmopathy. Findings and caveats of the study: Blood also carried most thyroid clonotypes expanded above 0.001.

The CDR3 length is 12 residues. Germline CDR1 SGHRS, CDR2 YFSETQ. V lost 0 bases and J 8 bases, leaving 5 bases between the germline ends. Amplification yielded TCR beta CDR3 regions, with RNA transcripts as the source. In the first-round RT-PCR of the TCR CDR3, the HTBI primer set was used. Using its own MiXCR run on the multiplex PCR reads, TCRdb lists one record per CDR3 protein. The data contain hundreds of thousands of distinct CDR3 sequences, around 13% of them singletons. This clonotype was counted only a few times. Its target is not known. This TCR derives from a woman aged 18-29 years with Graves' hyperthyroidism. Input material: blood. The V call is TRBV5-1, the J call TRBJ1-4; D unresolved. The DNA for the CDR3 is TGCGCCAGCAGCTTGGGAAACGAAAAACTGTTTTTT. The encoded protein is CASSLGNEKLFF.